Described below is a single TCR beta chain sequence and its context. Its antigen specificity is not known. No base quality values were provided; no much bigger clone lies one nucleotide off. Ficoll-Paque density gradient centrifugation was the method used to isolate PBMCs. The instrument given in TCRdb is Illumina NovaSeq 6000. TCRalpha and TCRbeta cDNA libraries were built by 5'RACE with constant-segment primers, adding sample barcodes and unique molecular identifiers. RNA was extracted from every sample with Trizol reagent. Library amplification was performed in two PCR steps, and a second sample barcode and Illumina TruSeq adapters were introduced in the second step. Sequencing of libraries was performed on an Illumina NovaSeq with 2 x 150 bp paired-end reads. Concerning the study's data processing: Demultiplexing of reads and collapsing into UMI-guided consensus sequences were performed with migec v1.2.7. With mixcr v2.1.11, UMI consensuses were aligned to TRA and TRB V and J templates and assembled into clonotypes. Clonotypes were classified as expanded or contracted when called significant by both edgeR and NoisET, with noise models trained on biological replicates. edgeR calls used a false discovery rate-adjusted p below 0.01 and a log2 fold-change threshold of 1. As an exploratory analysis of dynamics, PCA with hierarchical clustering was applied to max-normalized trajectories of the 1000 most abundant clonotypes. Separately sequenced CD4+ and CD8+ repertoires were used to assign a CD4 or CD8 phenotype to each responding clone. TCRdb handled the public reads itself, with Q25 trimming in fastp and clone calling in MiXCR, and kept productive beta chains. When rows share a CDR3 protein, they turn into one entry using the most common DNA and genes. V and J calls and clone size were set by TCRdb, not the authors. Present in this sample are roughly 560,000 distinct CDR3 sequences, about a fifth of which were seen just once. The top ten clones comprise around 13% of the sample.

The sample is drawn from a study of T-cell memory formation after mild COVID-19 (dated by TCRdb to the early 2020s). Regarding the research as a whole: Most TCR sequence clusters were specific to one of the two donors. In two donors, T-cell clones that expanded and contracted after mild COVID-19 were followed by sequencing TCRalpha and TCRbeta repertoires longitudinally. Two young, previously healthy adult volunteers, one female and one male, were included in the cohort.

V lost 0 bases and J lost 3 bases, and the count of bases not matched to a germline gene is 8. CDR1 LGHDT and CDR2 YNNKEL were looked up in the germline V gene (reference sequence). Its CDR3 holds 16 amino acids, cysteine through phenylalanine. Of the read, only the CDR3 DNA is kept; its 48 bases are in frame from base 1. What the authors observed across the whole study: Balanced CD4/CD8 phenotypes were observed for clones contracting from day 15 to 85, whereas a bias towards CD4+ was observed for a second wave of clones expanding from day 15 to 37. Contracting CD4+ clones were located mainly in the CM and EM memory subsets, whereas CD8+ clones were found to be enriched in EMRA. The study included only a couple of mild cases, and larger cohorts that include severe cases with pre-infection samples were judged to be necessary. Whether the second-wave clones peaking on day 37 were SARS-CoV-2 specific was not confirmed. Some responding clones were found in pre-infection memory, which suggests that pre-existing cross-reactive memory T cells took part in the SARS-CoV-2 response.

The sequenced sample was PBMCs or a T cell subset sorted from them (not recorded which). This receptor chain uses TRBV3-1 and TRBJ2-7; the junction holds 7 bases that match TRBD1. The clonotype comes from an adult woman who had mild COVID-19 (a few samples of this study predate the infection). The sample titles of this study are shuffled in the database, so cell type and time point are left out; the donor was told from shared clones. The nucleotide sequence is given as TGTGCCAGCAGCCAAGAGGCCGGGACAGCTCACTACGAGCAGTACTTC. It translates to CASSQEAGTAHYEQYF.